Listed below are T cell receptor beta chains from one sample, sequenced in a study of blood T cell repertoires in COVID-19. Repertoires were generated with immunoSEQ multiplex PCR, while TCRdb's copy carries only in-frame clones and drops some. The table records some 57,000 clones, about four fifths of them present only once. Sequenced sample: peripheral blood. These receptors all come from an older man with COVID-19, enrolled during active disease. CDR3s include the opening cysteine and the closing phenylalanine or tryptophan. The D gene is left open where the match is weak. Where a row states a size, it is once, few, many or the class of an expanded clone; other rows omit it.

cdr3_nt: TGTGCCAGCAGCCAGGGACAGGGTAATGAAAAACTGTTTTTT
cdr3_aa: CASSQGQGNEKLFF
clone_size: .
v_call: TRBV3-1/TRBV3-2
d_call: TRBD1
j_call: TRBJ1-4

cdr3_nt: TGTGCCACCAGTGATCGGGGGGCGCAGGGCTACACCTTC
cdr3_aa: CATSDRGAQGYTF
clone_size: once
v_call: TRBV24-1
d_call: .
j_call: TRBJ1-2

cdr3_nt: TGTGCCAGTAGTACACCACCGGAGGGCTACACCTTC
cdr3_aa: CASSTPPEGYTF
clone_size: .
v_call: TRBV19
d_call: .
j_call: TRBJ1-2

cdr3_nt: TGTGCCAGCTACACTCATCAGGATTCACCCCTCCACTTT
cdr3_aa: CASYTHQDSPLHF
clone_size: few
v_call: TRBV28
d_call: .
j_call: TRBJ1-6

cdr3_nt: TGTGCCAGCAGCTTAAGGGGTACGGGGGCCAACGTCCTGACTTTC
cdr3_aa: CASSLRGTGANVLTF
clone_size: .
v_call: TRBV7-8
d_call: .
j_call: TRBJ2-6

cdr3_nt: TGTGCCAGCAGCCCGGACAGGACATCCTACGAGCAGTACTTC
cdr3_aa: CASSPDRTSYEQYF
clone_size: few
v_call: TRBV13
d_call: TRBD1
j_call: TRBJ2-7

cdr3_nt: TGTGCCAGCAGTAGCAGGGGGGTCACTGAAGCTTTCTTT
cdr3_aa: CASSSRGVTEAFF
clone_size: .
v_call: TRBV28
d_call: TRBD1
j_call: TRBJ1-1

cdr3_nt: TGTGCCAGCAAAAGGGAAGGGGACATTCAGTACTTC
cdr3_aa: CASKREGDIQYF
clone_size: .
v_call: TRBV2
d_call: .
j_call: TRBJ2-4

cdr3_nt: TGTGCCAGCAGCTTAAAGGGGACAGGGGGCACTGAAGCTTTCTTT
cdr3_aa: CASSLKGTGGTEAFF
clone_size: .
v_call: TRBV7-8
d_call: TRBD1
j_call: TRBJ1-1

cdr3_nt: TGTGCCAGCTCACCGGACAGGGCCCAAGAGACCCAGTACTTC
cdr3_aa: CASSPDRAQETQYF
clone_size: .
v_call: TRBV18
d_call: TRBD1
j_call: TRBJ2-5

cdr3_nt: TGTGCCAGCAGCTTAGTACCGGGACTAGCGGGAGGTAAAGAGACCCAGTACTTC
cdr3_aa: CASSLVPGLAGGKETQYF
clone_size: .
v_call: TRBV7-2
d_call: TRBD2
j_call: TRBJ2-5

cdr3_nt: TGTGCCACCAGTGATAGAGGGCACAATCAGCCCCAGCATTTT
cdr3_aa: CATSDRGHNQPQHF
clone_size: .
v_call: TRBV24-1
d_call: .
j_call: TRBJ1-5

cdr3_nt: TGCAGCGTTGACGACGATCGACAGGGTAGAACCCTGGGCTATGGCTACACCTTC
cdr3_aa: CSVDDDRQGRTLGYGYTF
clone_size: .
v_call: TRBV29-1
d_call: TRBD1
j_call: TRBJ1-2

cdr3_nt: TGTGCCAGCAGCGTAGGTGGGACTAGATTGGCGGCTGAGCAGTTCTTC
cdr3_aa: CASSVGGTRLAAEQFF
clone_size: .
v_call: TRBV9
d_call: TRBD2
j_call: TRBJ2-1

cdr3_nt: TGTGCCAGCAGCCCACCAGGGTACAATGAGCAGTTCTTC
cdr3_aa: CASSPPGYNEQFF
clone_size: once
v_call: TRBV12-3/TRBV12-4
d_call: .
j_call: TRBJ2-1

cdr3_nt: TGTGCCAGTAGTTCGCGACAGGCTGATCAGCCCCAGCATTTT
cdr3_aa: CASSSRQADQPQHF
clone_size: .
v_call: TRBV19
d_call: .
j_call: TRBJ1-5

cdr3_nt: TGTGCCAGCAGGGACAGACAGGGTCCCAATCAGCCCCAGCATTTT
cdr3_aa: CASRDRQGPNQPQHF
clone_size: few
v_call: TRBV27
d_call: TRBD1
j_call: TRBJ1-5

cdr3_nt: TGTGCCAGCAGCCCTTGGACAGGGCCTGGCTACACCTTC
cdr3_aa: CASSPWTGPGYTF
clone_size: .
v_call: TRBV5-4
d_call: TRBD1
j_call: TRBJ1-2

cdr3_nt: TGTGCCAGCAGTTTTGGGACAGGGGGTCCCGGGGAGCTGTTTTTT
cdr3_aa: CASSFGTGGPGELFF
clone_size: once
v_call: TRBV5-6
d_call: TRBD1
j_call: TRBJ2-2

cdr3_nt: TGTGCCAGCAGCCGAAGGGGAGGCTCCTACAATGAGCAGTTCTTC
cdr3_aa: CASSRRGGSYNEQFF
clone_size: .
v_call: TRBV3-1/TRBV3-2
d_call: .
j_call: TRBJ2-1

cdr3_nt: TGTGCCAGCAGCGCATCAGGGGGCTTAGGCTACACCTTC
cdr3_aa: CASSASGGLGYTF
clone_size: few
v_call: TRBV7-9
d_call: TRBD1
j_call: TRBJ1-2

cdr3_nt: TGTGCCAGCAGTTCAGGACAGGGGGCCTGGAAACTGTTTTTT
cdr3_aa: CASSSGQGAWKLFF
clone_size: once
v_call: TRBV6-5
d_call: TRBD1
j_call: TRBJ1-4

cdr3_nt: TGTGCTAGTGGTTTGGTACAGGAGACTAGCGGTGAGGTTGGTGAGCAGTTCTTC
cdr3_aa: CASGLVQETSGEVGEQFF
clone_size: .
v_call: TRBV12-5
d_call: TRBD2
j_call: TRBJ2-1

cdr3_nt: TGTGCCAGCAGCCAGAGGACAGGGTCCATTTCCTACGAGCAGTACTTC
cdr3_aa: CASSQRTGSISYEQYF
clone_size: .
v_call: TRBV14
d_call: TRBD1
j_call: TRBJ2-7

cdr3_nt: TGTGCCAGCAGTGGCAGGTCGCATCAGCCCCAGCATTTT
cdr3_aa: CASSGRSHQPQHF
clone_size: .
v_call: TRBV27
d_call: .
j_call: TRBJ1-5

cdr3_nt: TGTGCCAGCAGCTTATACAGGTCTCAGCCCCAGCATTTT
cdr3_aa: CASSLYRSQPQHF
clone_size: .
v_call: TRBV11-2
d_call: .
j_call: TRBJ1-5

cdr3_nt: TGTGCCAGAAGCTTGGCCCCGGAGCCCCAGCATTTT
cdr3_aa: CARSLAPEPQHF
clone_size: .
v_call: TRBV5-3
d_call: .
j_call: TRBJ1-5

cdr3_nt: TGTGCCAGCAGCTTAGAACGGGACAGTTATTTAAATGGCTACACCTTC
cdr3_aa: CASSLERDSYLNGYTF
clone_size: .
v_call: TRBV11-2
d_call: TRBD1
j_call: TRBJ1-2

cdr3_nt: TGTGCCAGCAGCGTAGTGGGGGGCACCATATATTTT
cdr3_aa: CASSVVGGTIYF
clone_size: once
v_call: TRBV9
d_call: .
j_call: TRBJ1-3

cdr3_nt: TGTGCCAGTAGGCCCAGGGGGGAAGCCTATGGCTACACCTTC
cdr3_aa: CASRPRGEAYGYTF
clone_size: .
v_call: TRBV19
d_call: TRBD1
j_call: TRBJ1-2

cdr3_nt: TGTGCCATCAGTGAACGGGGACAGGCCCTAGGGACCGGGGAGCTGTTTTTT
cdr3_aa: CAISERGQALGTGELFF
clone_size: .
v_call: TRBV10-3
d_call: TRBD1
j_call: TRBJ2-2

cdr3_nt: TGTGCCACCAGCAGAGACCACAGGGGCCTTTACAATGAGCAGTTCTTC
cdr3_aa: CATSRDHRGLYNEQFF
clone_size: .
v_call: TRBV15
d_call: TRBD1
j_call: TRBJ2-1

cdr3_nt: TGCGCCAGCAGCCTTCGGACTCGCCACAATGAGCAGTTCTTC
cdr3_aa: CASSLRTRHNEQFF
clone_size: .
v_call: TRBV5-1
d_call: .
j_call: TRBJ2-1

cdr3_nt: TGTGCCAGCAGCGACAAAGCGGGCGTCTATAATTCACCCCTCCACTTT
cdr3_aa: CASSDKAGVYNSPLHF
clone_size: .
v_call: TRBV2
d_call: .
j_call: TRBJ1-6

cdr3_nt: TGTGCCAGCAGACTAGATCATAGCGACACCGGGGAGCTGTTTTTT
cdr3_aa: CASRLDHSDTGELFF
clone_size: once
v_call: TRBV7-6
d_call: .
j_call: TRBJ2-2

cdr3_nt: TGTGCCAGCAGGGACTTTAGCACAGATACGCAGTATTTT
cdr3_aa: CASRDFSTDTQYF
clone_size: .
v_call: TRBV6-6
d_call: .
j_call: TRBJ2-3

cdr3_nt: TGCAGCGGCTCAGATAGCGGGACCGACAATGAGCAGTTCTTC
cdr3_aa: CSGSDSGTDNEQFF
clone_size: .
v_call: TRBV29-1
d_call: TRBD2
j_call: TRBJ2-1

cdr3_nt: TGTGCCAGCACCATCCTGACAGGGTCGCAGCCCCAGCATTTT
cdr3_aa: CASTILTGSQPQHF
clone_size: .
v_call: TRBV6-5
d_call: TRBD1
j_call: TRBJ1-5

cdr3_nt: TGTGCCAGCAGCTTAGGGACAGGCCTTTCCACTGAAGCTTTCTTT
cdr3_aa: CASSLGTGLSTEAFF
clone_size: .
v_call: TRBV7-9
d_call: TRBD1
j_call: TRBJ1-1

cdr3_nt: TGTGCCACCGGGACAGGGAGCTCTGGAAACACCATATATTTT
cdr3_aa: CATGTGSSGNTIYF
clone_size: .
v_call: TRBV2
d_call: TRBD1
j_call: TRBJ1-3

cdr3_nt: TGCGCCAGCAGCCAAGGGGCTAGCGGGAGGGGAGAGACCCAGTACTTC
cdr3_aa: CASSQGASGRGETQYF
clone_size: .
v_call: TRBV4-3
d_call: TRBD2
j_call: TRBJ2-5

cdr3_nt: TGTGCCTGGAGCCAAGGACAATTGAACACTGAAGCTTTCTTT
cdr3_aa: CAWSQGQLNTEAFF
clone_size: .
v_call: TRBV30
d_call: .
j_call: TRBJ1-1

cdr3_nt: TGTGCCAGCAGTTTTCGGGGAATTGGGAATCAGCCCCAGCATTTT
cdr3_aa: CASSFRGIGNQPQHF
clone_size: .
v_call: TRBV28
d_call: .
j_call: TRBJ1-5

cdr3_nt: TGCGCCAGCAGCCCCGGTGCGGAGAATGAAAAACTGTTTTTT
cdr3_aa: CASSPGAENEKLFF
clone_size: .
v_call: TRBV5-1
d_call: .
j_call: TRBJ1-4

cdr3_nt: TGCGCCAGCAGCCGGAGGTCGCTTGCTGGGGCCAACGTCCTGACTTTC
cdr3_aa: CASSRRSLAGANVLTF
clone_size: once
v_call: TRBV4-3
d_call: .
j_call: TRBJ2-6

cdr3_nt: TGTGCCAGTAGTTTCCTAGCTAACTATGGCTACACCTTC
cdr3_aa: CASSFLANYGYTF
clone_size: .
v_call: TRBV19
d_call: .
j_call: TRBJ1-2

cdr3_nt: TGTGCCAGCAGCCTCGGGACTAGCGGGGGGGAGACCCAGTACTTC
cdr3_aa: CASSLGTSGGETQYF
clone_size: .
v_call: TRBV7-7
d_call: TRBD2
j_call: TRBJ2-5

cdr3_nt: TGTGCCAGCAGCCAAGCCGACAGGGAGAAGCAGTTCTTC
cdr3_aa: CASSQADREKQFF
clone_size: .
v_call: TRBV4-2
d_call: TRBD1
j_call: TRBJ2-1

cdr3_nt: TGTGCCAGCAGCTTAGCGGGGACTAACGTGGTTGAGCAGTTCTTC
cdr3_aa: CASSLAGTNVVEQFF
clone_size: .
v_call: TRBV7-8
d_call: TRBD2
j_call: TRBJ2-1

cdr3_nt: TGTGCCAGTTCCCTTTACGAGGGCTACACCTTC
cdr3_aa: CASSLYEGYTF
clone_size: .
v_call: TRBV28
d_call: .
j_call: TRBJ1-2

cdr3_nt: TGTGCCAGCAGTTTCCCGGCGGGGGACCATTATGGCTACACCTTC
cdr3_aa: CASSFPAGDHYGYTF
clone_size: .
v_call: TRBV28
d_call: .
j_call: TRBJ1-2

cdr3_nt: TGTGCCTGGAGTGATCAGGGGGCGCGGGATACGCAGTATTTT
cdr3_aa: CAWSDQGARDTQYF
clone_size: .
v_call: TRBV30
d_call: TRBD1
j_call: TRBJ2-3

cdr3_nt: TGTGCCAGCAGCTTGAGACAGGGTTTGAAGAATGAGCAGTTCTTC
cdr3_aa: CASSLRQGLKNEQFF
clone_size: .
v_call: TRBV7-2
d_call: TRBD1
j_call: TRBJ2-1